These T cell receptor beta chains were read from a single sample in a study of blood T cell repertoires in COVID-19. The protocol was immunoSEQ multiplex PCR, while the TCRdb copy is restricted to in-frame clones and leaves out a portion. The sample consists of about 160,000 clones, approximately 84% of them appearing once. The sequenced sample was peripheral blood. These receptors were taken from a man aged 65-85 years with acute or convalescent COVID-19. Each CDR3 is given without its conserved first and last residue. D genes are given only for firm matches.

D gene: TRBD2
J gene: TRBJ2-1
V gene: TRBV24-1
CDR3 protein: ATSDLSGIGVNEQF

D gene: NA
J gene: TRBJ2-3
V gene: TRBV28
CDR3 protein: ASTSGQTTDTQY

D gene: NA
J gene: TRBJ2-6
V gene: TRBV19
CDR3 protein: ASSLRAGAAANVLT

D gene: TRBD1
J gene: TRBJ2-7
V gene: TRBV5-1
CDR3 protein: ASSLRQGVGEQY

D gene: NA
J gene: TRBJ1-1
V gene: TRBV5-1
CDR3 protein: ASKLLETVNTEAF

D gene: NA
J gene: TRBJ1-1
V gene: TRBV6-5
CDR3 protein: ASSYSSSGRNTEAF

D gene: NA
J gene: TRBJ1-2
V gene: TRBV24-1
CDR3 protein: ATSDQTRVGGYT

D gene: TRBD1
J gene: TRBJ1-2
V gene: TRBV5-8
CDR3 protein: ASSRDRGYGYT

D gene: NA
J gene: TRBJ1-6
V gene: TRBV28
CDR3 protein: ASSPLDRHNSPLH

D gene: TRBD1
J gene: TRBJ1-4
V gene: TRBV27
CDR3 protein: ASSGAGTGSEKLF

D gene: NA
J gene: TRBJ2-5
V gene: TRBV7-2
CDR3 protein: ASSLVHRQETQY

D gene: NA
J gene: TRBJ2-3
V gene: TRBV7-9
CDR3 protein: ASSLGSGTDTQY

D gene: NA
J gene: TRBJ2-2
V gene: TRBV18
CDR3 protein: ASSPGLDTGELF

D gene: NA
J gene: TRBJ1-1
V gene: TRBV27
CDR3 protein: ASSFSPGQENTEAF

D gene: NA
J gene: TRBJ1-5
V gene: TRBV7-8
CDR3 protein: ASSSQGRNQPQH

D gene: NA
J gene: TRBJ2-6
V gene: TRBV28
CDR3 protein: ASRAPGQFGANVLT

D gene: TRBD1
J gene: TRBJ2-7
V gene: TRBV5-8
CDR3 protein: ASSQYRDRLSYEQY

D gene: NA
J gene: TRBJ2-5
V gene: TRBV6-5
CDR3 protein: ASSPIQGTGTQY

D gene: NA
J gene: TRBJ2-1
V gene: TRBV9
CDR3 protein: ASSVDGKPLRNEQF

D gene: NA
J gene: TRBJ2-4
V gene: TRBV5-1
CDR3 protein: ASSFNRENIQY

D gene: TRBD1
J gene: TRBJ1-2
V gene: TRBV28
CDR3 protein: ASTPGQGTYGYT

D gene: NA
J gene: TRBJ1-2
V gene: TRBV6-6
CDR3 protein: ASSYRYLGAHGYT

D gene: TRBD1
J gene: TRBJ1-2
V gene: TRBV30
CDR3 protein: AWSGDRGRPSYGYT

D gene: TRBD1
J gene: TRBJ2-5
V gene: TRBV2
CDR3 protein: ASSGGTAEETQY

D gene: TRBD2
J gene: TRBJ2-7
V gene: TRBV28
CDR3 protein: ASSRTSGHGAYEQY

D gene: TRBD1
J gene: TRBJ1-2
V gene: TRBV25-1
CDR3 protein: ASSVLGTEDFYGYT

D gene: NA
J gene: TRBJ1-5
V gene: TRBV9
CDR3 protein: ASSVSGQGPCQPQH

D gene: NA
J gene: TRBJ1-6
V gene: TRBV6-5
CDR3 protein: ASSPPGLDNSPLH

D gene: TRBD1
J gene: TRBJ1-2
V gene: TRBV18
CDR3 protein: ASSPLGQGDSRA

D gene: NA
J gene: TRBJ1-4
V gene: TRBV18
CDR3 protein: ASSPEETYQEKLF

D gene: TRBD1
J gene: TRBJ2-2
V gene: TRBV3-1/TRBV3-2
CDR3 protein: ASSQGQGAATGELF

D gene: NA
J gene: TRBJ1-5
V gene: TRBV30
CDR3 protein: AWSPRLGAGSNQPQH

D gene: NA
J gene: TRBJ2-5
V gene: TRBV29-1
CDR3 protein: SVEPPGKETQY

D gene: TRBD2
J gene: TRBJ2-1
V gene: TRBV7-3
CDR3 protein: ASSPQLAGGRGEQF

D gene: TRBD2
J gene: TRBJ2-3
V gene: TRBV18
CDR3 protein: ASSPTSGRTDTQY

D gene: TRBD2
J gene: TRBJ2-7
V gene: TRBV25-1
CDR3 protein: ASTGGLAGGRPYEQY

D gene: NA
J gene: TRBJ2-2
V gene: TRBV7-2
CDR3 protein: ASSLPRVLSLDGELF

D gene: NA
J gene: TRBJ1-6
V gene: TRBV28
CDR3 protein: ASSSTVLNSPLH

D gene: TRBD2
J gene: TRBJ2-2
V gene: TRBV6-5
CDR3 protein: ASSYRLAGGTGELF

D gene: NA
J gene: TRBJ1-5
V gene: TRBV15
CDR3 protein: ATSKGADQPQH

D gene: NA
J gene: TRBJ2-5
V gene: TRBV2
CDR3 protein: ASSQVRKETQY

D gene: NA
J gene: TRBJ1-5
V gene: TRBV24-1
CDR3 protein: ATSDRGNQPQH

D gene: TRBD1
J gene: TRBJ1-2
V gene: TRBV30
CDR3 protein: AWSTGTVYGYT

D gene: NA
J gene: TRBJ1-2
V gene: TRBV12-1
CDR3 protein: ASSPGEAFDCGYT

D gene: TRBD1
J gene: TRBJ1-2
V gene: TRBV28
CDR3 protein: ASSLGQARGYT

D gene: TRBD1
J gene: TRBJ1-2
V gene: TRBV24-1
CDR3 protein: ATSDPGTALYGYT